This T cell receptor (beta chain) derives from a study of blood T cell repertoires in COVID-19 (TCRdb year 2020). General notes on the study: The collaborator samples originated in the United States, Italy and Spain and spanned the acute and convalescent phases of COVID-19. Subjects who had been exposed to COVID-19, were actively infected with it, or had recovered from it provided the deeply sampled blood TCRbeta repertoires that made up the dataset. The sample metadata nearly always contained a de-identified subject ID, COVID-19 status, age in years and sex. The repertoires were made available in a free public database intended to serve as a resource for research on the immune response to SARS-CoV-2. Where HLA class I and class II types were available, the types were taken from metadata supplied by the sample provider, not from assay-based typing. The prospective study material was composed of cDNA or gDNA derived from T cells, B-cell-depleted T cells, or PBMCs. The samples were drawn from the first 160 participants of the ongoing ImmuneRACE study and from 1,254 subjects provided by 6 global collaborators.

At one collaborating source in Seattle, patients were enrolled during active infection and were followed longitudinally through the course of disease. Collaborating institutions collected whole blood in K2EDTA tubes following their own protocols. For TCRbeta analysis, collaborators shipped samples in one of three forms: frozen whole blood, isolated PBMCs, or DNA extracted from either of those sample types. The paper's findings and limits, for the study overall: The quantity of clinical and demographic metadata differed by source and by participant and was supplied without curation.

The immunoSEQ Assay, a bias-controlled multiplex PCR, was used to amplify TCRbeta CDR3 regions from genomic DNA. The authors' pipeline ran thus. The number of nucleated cells in each sample was estimated from the amplification of reference gene primers within the assay. To quantify the absolute abundance of each unique TCRbeta CDR3 rearrangement, sequence reads were collapsed and filtered. For each sample, productive Simpson clonality was calculated as the square root of Simpson's diversity index across productive rearrangements. This immuneACCESS table, as held by TCRdb, lists in-frame sequences with V and J called but not all clones. Of the missing ones, under half trace to an unresolved V gene in checked studies; the others have no known cause. That table gives V, J and clone size, and the DNA gave D and trimming. The sample yields approximately 300,000 clones; 90% were counted once. Of the sample, 6.5% to 8% falls within the top ten clones.

The germline V gene provides CDR1 SNHLY and CDR2 FYNNEI. The junction carries 13 bases between V and J, which are trimmed by 4 bases and 6 bases respectively. The CDR3 spans 14 residues, from the cysteine through the phenylalanine. The entry retains the CDR3 DNA only, 42 bases that are in frame from base 1. A note on this clone: Its antigen has not been determined. No quality values exist for individual bases; no much larger clone is one base distant.

The V gene is TRBV2 and the J gene is TRBJ1-5, with an unclear D gene assignment. The TCR sequence derives from a woman aged 25 to 39 with COVID-19, enrolled during active disease. Sequencing input: peripheral blood. Read as DNA, the sequence is TGTGCCAGCAGTGCAGGAGGGCGGGCTCAGCCCCAGCATTTT. This yields the protein CASSAGGRAQPQHF.